A few counts support the clone carrying this TCR beta chain. What it recognizes is unknown. Treatment reported: roughly 10-day PBMC culture with coronavirus spike peptide pools or control peptides (ViraFEST assay). The data belong to a study of vaccination and CD4 T cells after COVID-19. Overall study context: Researchers treated cells with overlapping spike peptides taken from SARS-CoV-2, HCoV-NL63, HCoV-OC43 and HCoV-229E. Overall study findings and caveats: Convalescent patients' median share of reactive clones seen only post-vaccination was about 86%.

Sequence data for DNA of cultured CD4+ T cells were generated by the Oncomine TCR Beta short-read assay. Genomic DNA was isolated from CD4+ T cells that had been cultured. MiXCR, run by TCRdb on the PCR reads, gives a single entry per CDR3 protein. The sample carries about 20,000 distinct CDR3 sequences, around 46% recorded once. The ends lost 7 bases at V and 5 bases at J; junction bases unmatched: 16. The CDR3 is 16 amino acids. The germline gives CDR1 SEHNR, CDR2 FQNEAQ (reference sequence). The chain joins TRBV7-9 to TRBJ2-5; 7 bases align to TRBD1. The sequences come from CD4+ T cells from blood, cultured in vitro, collected before SARS-CoV-2 vaccination. The sequence was obtained from a human donor who had recovered from COVID-19. Here the CDR3 reads CASKPGQTPDSETQYF. The CDR3 nucleotides read TGTGCCAGCAAACCGGGACAGACCCCTGACTCGGAGACCCAGTACTTC.